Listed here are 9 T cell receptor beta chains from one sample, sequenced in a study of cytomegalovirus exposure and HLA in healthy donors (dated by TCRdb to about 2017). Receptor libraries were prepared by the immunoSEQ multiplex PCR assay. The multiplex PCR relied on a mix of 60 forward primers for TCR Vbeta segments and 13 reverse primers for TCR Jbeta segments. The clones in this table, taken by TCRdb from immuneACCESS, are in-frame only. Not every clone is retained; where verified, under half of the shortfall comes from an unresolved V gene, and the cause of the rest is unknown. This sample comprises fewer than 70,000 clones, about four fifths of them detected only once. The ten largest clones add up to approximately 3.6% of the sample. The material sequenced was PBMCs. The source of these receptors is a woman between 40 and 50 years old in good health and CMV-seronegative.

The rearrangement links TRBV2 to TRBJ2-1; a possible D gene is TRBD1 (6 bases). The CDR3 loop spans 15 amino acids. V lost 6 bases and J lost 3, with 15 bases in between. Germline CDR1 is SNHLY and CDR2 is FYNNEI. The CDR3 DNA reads TGTGCCAGCAGAAAAGGGACAATAAGCTACAATGAGCAGTTCTTC. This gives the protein CASRKGTISYNEQFF. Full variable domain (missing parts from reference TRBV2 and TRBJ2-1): EPEVTQTPSHQVTQMGQEVILRCVPISNHLYFYWYRQILGQKVEFLVSFYNNEISEKSEIFDDQFSVERPDGSNFTLKIRSTKLEDSAMYFCASRKGTISYNEQFFGPGTRLTVL.

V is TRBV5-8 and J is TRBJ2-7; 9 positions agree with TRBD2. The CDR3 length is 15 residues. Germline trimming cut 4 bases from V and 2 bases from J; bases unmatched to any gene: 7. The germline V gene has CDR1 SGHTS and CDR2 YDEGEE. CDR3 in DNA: TGTGCCAGCAGCGCCACTAGCGGGCTTACCTACGAGCAGTACTTC. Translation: CASSATSGLTYEQYF.

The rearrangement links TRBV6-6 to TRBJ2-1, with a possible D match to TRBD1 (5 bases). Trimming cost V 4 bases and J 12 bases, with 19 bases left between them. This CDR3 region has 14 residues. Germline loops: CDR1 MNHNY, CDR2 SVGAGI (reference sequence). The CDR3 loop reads CASSWGQGDVGQFF. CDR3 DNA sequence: TGTGCCAGCAGTTGGGGCCAGGGTGATGTTGGGCAGTTCTTC.

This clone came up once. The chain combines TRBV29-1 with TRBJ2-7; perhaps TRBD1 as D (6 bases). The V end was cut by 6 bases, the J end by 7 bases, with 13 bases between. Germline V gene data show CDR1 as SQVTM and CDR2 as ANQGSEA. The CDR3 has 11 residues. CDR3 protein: CSVGQPGEQYF. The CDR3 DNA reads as TGCAGCGTAGGACAGCCTGGGGAGCAGTACTTC.

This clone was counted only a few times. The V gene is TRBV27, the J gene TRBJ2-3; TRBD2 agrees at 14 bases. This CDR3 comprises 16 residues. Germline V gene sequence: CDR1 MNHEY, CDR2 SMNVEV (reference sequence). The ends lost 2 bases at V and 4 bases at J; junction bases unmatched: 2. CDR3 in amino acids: CASSLRTSGRSDTQYF. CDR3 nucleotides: TGTGCCAGCAGTTTAAGGACTAGCGGGAGGTCAGATACGCAGTATTTT.

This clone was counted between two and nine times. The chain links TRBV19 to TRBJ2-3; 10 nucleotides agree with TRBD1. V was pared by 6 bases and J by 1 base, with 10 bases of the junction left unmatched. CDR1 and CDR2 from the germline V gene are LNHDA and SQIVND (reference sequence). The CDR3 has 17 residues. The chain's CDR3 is CASSLPLGTGGTDTQYF. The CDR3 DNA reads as TGTGCCAGTAGCTTACCCCTCGGGACAGGGGGCACAGATACGCAGTATTTT. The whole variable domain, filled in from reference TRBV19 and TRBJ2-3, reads DGGITQSPKYLFRKEGQNVTLSCEQNLNHDAMYWYRQDPGQGLRLIYYSQIVNDFQKGDIAEGYSVSREKKESFPLTVTSAQKNPTAFYLCASSLPLGTGGTDTQYFGPGTRLTVL.

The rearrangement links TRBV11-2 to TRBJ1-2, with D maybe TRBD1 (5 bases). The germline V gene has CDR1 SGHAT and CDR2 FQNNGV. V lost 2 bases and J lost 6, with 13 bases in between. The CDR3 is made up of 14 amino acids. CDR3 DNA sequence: TGTGCCAGCAGCTTACTCACCGGGGGTGATGGCTACACCTTC. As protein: CASSLLTGGDGYTF.

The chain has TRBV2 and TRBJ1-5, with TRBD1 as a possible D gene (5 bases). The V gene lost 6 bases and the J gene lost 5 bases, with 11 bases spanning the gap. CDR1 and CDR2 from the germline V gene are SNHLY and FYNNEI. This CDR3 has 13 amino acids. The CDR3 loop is CASSAGIYQPQHF. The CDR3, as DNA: TGTGCCAGCAGCGCAGGGATTTATCAGCCCCAGCATTTT.

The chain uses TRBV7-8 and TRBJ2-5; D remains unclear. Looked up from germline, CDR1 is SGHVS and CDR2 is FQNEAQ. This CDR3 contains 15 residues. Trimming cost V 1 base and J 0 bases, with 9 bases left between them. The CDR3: CASSLDSSYQETQYF. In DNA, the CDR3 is TGTGCCAGCAGCTTAGACTCCTCGTACCAAGAGACCCAGTACTTC. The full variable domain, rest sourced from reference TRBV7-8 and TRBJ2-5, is GAGVSQSPRYKVAKRGQDVALRCDPISGHVSLFWYQQALGQGPEFLTYFQNEAQLDKSGLPSDRFFAERPEGSVSTLKIQRTQQEDSAVYLCASSLDSSYQETQYFGPGTRLLVL.